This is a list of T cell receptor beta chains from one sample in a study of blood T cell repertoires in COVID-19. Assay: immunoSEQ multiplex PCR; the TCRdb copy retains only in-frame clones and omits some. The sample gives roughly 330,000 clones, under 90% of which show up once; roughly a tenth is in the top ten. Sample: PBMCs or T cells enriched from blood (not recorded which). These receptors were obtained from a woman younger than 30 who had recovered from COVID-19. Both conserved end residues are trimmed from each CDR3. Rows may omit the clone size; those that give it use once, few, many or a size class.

ASSPHSGGPRPTDTQY | NA | TRBJ2-3 | TRBV9
ASSPEGVGTGTYEQY | NA | TRBJ2-7 | TRBV7-8
SVEDGLAGAYEQY | NA | TRBJ2-7 | TRBV29-1
ASSLEAGGYIGELF | NA | TRBJ2-2 | TRBV5-4
ASSKRAGGETQY | NA | TRBJ2-5 | TRBV19
ASSYPLSRVEQF | NA | TRBJ2-1 | TRBV6-2/TRBV6-3
ASSLAPTGNTEAF | NA | TRBJ1-1 | TRBV2
VPTGRGCIQY | once | TRBJ2-4 | TRBV9
ASSGDSYEQY | NA | TRBJ2-7 | TRBV12-3/TRBV12-4
ASSPPGLAGRYNEQF | NA | TRBJ2-1 | TRBV18
SAEGDTNEKLF | NA | TRBJ1-4 | TRBV29-1
ASSLAFRLPASLKVNEQF | NA | TRBJ2-1 | TRBV7-2
ASSGGTSPREQY | once | TRBJ2-7 | TRBV9
AISEVRSGNTIY | NA | TRBJ1-3 | TRBV10-3
ASSHMYGYT | NA | TRBJ1-2 | TRBV3-1/TRBV3-2
ASGGTSGTNRQY | NA | TRBJ2-3 | TRBV5-1
ASSTSTASGGTNEKLF | NA | TRBJ1-4 | TRBV28
ASSQDGQGGTDTQY | NA | TRBJ2-3 | TRBV4-2
ASSLSGRMGDTQY | NA | TRBJ2-3 | TRBV28
ASSEVQGSTNYGYT | NA | TRBJ1-2 | TRBV2
ATSRAGTGHNEQF | NA | TRBJ2-1 | TRBV15
ASSPQRTEPM | once | TRBJ1-2 | TRBV18
ATSRGTDPRTSSYEQY | NA | TRBJ2-7 | TRBV15
ASSLTPGGAYNEQF | NA | TRBJ2-1 | TRBV27
ASSPGTGVVGAEAF | once | TRBJ1-1 | TRBV18